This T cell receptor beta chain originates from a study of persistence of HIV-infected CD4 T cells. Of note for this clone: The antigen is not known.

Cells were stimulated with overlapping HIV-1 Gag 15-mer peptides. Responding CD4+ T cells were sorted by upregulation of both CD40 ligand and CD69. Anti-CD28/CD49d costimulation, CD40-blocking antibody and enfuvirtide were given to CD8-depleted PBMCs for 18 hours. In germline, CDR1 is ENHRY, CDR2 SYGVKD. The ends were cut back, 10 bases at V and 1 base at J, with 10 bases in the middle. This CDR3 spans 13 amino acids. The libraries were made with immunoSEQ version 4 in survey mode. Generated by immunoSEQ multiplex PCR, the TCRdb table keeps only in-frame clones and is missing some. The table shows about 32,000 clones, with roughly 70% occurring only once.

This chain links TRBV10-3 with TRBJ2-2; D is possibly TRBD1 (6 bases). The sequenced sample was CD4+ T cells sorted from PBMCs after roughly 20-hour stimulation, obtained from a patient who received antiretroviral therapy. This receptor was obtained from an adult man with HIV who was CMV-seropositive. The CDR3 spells CASGQQNTGELFF. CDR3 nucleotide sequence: TGTGCCAGTGGACAGCAGAACACCGGGGAGCTGTTTTTT.